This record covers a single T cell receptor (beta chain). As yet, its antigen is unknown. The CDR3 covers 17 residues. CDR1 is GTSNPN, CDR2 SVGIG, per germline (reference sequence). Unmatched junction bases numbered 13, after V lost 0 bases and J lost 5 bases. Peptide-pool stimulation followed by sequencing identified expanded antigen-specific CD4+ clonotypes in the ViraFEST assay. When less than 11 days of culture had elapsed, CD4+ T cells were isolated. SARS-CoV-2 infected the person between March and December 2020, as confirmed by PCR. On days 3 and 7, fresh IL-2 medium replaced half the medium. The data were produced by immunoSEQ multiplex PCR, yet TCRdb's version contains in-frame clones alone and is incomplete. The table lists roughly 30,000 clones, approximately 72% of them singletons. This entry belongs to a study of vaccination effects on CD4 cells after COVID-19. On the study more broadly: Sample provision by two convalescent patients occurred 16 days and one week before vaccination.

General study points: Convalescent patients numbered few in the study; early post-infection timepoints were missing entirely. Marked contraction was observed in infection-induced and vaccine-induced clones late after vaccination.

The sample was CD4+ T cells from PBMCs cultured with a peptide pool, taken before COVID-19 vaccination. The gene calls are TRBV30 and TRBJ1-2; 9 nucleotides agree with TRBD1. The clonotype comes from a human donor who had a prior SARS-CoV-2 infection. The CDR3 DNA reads TGTGCCTGGAGTGTGATGCGCAGGACAGGGGCACTATATGGCTACACCTTC. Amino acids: CAWSVMRRTGALYGYTF.